This T cell receptor beta chain was identified during a study of blood T cell repertoires in COVID-19. Measured with immunoSEQ multiplex PCR; TCRdb has only the in-frame clones, and not every one. The sample has approximately 93,000 clones; over 80% are singletons. The ends lost 3 bases at V and 5 bases at J; junction bases unmatched: 13. The CDR3 has 17 residues. CDR1 is MNHEY and CDR2 is SMNVEV in the germline V gene (reference sequence). The J gene is TRBJ2-7, the V gene TRBV27, with TRBD2 identical over 10 bases. Sequencing input: peripheral blood. The TCR comes from a human donor in a cohort sampled during active COVID-19. Here the CDR3 reads CASSFGTSESPTHEQYF. The DNA of the CDR3 is TGTGCCAGCAGTTTTGGGACTAGCGAGTCCCCTACCCACGAGCAGTACTTC.